Shown below are 29 T cell receptor beta chains from a single sample sequenced in a study of blood T cell repertoires in COVID-19 (dated by TCRdb to 2020 to 2021). Libraries were constructed by the immunoSEQ multiplex PCR assay. TCRdb took this table from immuneACCESS and kept in-frame rearrangements with V and J called. Such tables lack part of the clones; where checked against another copy, unresolved V genes explain under half of the gap, and the rest is unexplained. A total of approximately 300,000 clones appear in this sample, around nine tenths of them only once. Of the sample, approximately 5.2% is held by the ten largest clones. Sequences were obtained from PBMCs or T cells enriched from blood (not recorded which). These receptors were taken from a woman younger than 45 who had recovered from COVID-19.

This sequence joins TRBV4-1 and TRBJ2-1, with 10 bases aligning to TRBD1. The CDR3 is 18 amino acids. Germline CDR1 and CDR2: MGHRA and YSYEKL. Unmatched junction bases numbered 13, after V lost 5 bases and J lost 3 bases. Written as DNA, the CDR3 is TGCGCCAGCAGCTACAGCCCCCCGCGGGACAGGGGCTACAATGAGCAGTTCTTC. This encodes CASSYSPPRDRGYNEQFF.

The chain combines TRBV27 with TRBJ1-6; D unclear. The CDR3 has 16 amino acids. V gave up 6 bases and J gave up 7 bases, with 19 bases separating them. Germline-derived CDR1 and CDR2 are MNHEY and SMNVEV (reference sequence). The CDR3 region is CASSSTRAGRNSPLHF. CDR3 in DNA: TGTGCCAGCAGCTCGACAAGGGCCGGGAGGAATTCACCCCTCCACTTT.

This clone was found a few times. The chain uses TRBV29-1 and TRBJ2-2; 7 positions match TRBD2. This CDR3 is built from 13 residues. The germline V gene encodes CDR1 SQVTM and CDR2 ANQGSEA. V gave up 4 bases and J gave up 5 bases; unmatched junction bases: 4. The CDR3 sequence is CSVVKGGTGELFF. For the CDR3, the DNA is TGCAGCGTTGTGAAGGGAGGGACCGGGGAGCTGTTTTTT.

The CDR3 region has the DNA TGTGCCACCAGTGATCCCCCACGGACAAACCTCTCCTACGAGCAGTACTTC. It yields the protein CATSDPPRTNLSYEQYF. The V call is TRBV24-1, the J call TRBJ2-7; TRBD1 might be the D (5 bases). The CDR3 is made up of 17 amino acids. V was clipped by 3 bases and J by 0 bases, with 17 bases between them. Germline lookup yields CDR1 KGHDR and CDR2 SFDVKD.

The rearrangement links TRBV30 to TRBJ2-7; 8 nucleotides line up with TRBD2. Trimming cost V 4 bases and J 6 bases; bases outside gene matches: 5. The germline gives CDR1 GTSNPN, CDR2 SVGIG (reference sequence). CDR3 length: 12 amino acids. CDR3 in amino acids: CAWTAGAGEQYF. The DNA of the CDR3 is TGTGCCTGGACAGCGGGGGCAGGCGAGCAGTACTTC.

This rearrangement joins TRBV30 to TRBJ2-3; the D is unclear. With 2 bases removed from V and 0 bases from J, the gap between germline ends came to 9 bases. The germline gives CDR1 GTSNPN, CDR2 SVGIG (reference sequence). The CDR3 length is 14 residues. The CDR3 bases are TGTGCCTGGAGTCAGCGACTGAGCACAGATACGCAGTATTTT. Translation gives CAWSQRLSTDTQYF.

The chain combines TRBV27 with TRBJ1-1, with TRBD1 as a possible D gene (5 bases). Trimming left V 5 bases short and J 1 base short, with 11 bases between. This CDR3 spans 14 amino acids. The V gene's germline CDR1 is MNHEY and CDR2 SMNVEV (reference sequence). The CDR3 loop is CASSHRTRNTEAFF. DNA for the CDR3: TGTGCCAGCAGTCACAGGACGAGGAACACTGAAGCTTTCTTT.

This clone was observed a single time. V gene TRBV19 combines with J gene TRBJ2-1; 10 nucleotides line up with TRBD2. Germline-derived CDR1 and CDR2 are LNHDA and SQIVND (reference sequence). Unmatched junction bases numbered 9, after V lost 1 base and J lost 0 bases. The length of the CDR3 is 19 residues. CDR3 protein: CASSIGPAGGPSSYNEQFF. DNA of the CDR3: TGTGCCAGTAGTATAGGGCCAGCGGGGGGGCCTAGCTCCTACAATGAGCAGTTCTTC.

The chain recombines TRBV5-6 with TRBJ2-4; the match to TRBD2 covers 7 bases. V shed 4 bases and J 5 bases; nucleotides not matched to a gene: 6. CDR3 length equals 14 residues. Germline-derived CDR1 and CDR2 are SGHDT and YYEEEE. CDR3 nucleotides: TGTGCCAGCAGCCGTTGGGGAGGGGAAAACATTCAGTACTTC. It translates to CASSRWGGENIQYF.

V usage is TRBV2 and J usage is TRBJ1-4; D not resolved. Germline V gene data show CDR1 as SNHLY and CDR2 as FYNNEI. The ends were cut back, 1 base at V and 0 bases at J, with 12 bases in the middle. This CDR3 has 17 amino acids. CDR3 sequence (DNA): TGTGCCAGCAGTGAAGATATGTGGCGGACAACTAATGAAAAACTGTTTTTT. Translation: CASSEDMWRTTNEKLFF.

This chain uses TRBV24-1 with TRBJ2-2, with 7 bases matching TRBD1. The CDR3 contains 15 residues. CDR1 KGHDR and CDR2 SFDVKD come from the germline V gene. J lost 3 bases, V lost 3 bases, and 3 bases had no gene match. Here the CDR3 DNA reads TGTGCCACCAGTGATGCTACAGGGGACACCGGGGAGCTGTTTTTT. Residues: CATSDATGDTGELFF.

The V and J genes are TRBV2 and TRBJ1-6; D remains ambiguous. From germline, CDR1 is SNHLY and CDR2 FYNNEI. The CDR3 contains 14 residues. V was pared by 6 bases and J by 8 bases, with 14 bases between. The CDR3 DNA reads as TGTGCCAGCAGCCCGGGAATGGGTCATTCACCCCTCCACTTT. Amino acids: CASSPGMGHSPLHF. Supplemented by reference TRBV2 and TRBJ1-6, the full variable domain reads EPEVTQTPSHQVTQMGQEVILRCVPISNHLYFYWYRQILGQKVEFLVSFYNNEISEKSEIFDDQFSVERPDGSNFTLKIRSTKLEDSAMYFCASSPGMGHSPLHFGNGTRLTVT.

This chain connects TRBV9 to TRBJ1-6, with 10 bases lining up with TRBD1. The CDR3 is made up of 16 amino acids. Losses at the gene ends were 4 bases for V and 5 bases for J; bases not matched to a gene: 6. Germline-derived CDR1 and CDR2 are SGDLS and YYNGEE. The CDR3 is CASSRGGQGNNSPLHF. CDR3 sequence (DNA): TGTGCCAGCAGCAGGGGGGGACAGGGGAATAATTCACCCCTCCACTTT. The full variable domain, in which reference TRBV9 and TRBJ1-6 provide the parts outside the CDR3, is DSGVTQTPKHLITATGQRVTLRCSPRSGDLSVYWYQQSLDQGLQFLIQYYNGEERAKGNILERFSAQQFPDLHSELNLSSLELGDSALYFCASSRGGQGNNSPLHFGNGTRLTVT.

J is TRBJ2-3 and V is TRBV19; D is possibly TRBD2 (6 bases). Germline CDR1 is LNHDA and CDR2 is SQIVND (reference sequence). CDR3 length: 15 residues. V was shortened by 3 bases and J by 4 bases, with 14 bases between the two germline ends. CDR3 in DNA: TGTGCCAGTAGTATGGACGGCCGGGGGTCAGATACGCAGTATTTT. The encoded protein is CASSMDGRGSDTQYF.

The gene calls are TRBV18 and TRBJ1-1; no firm D call. The CDR3 covers 14 residues. Germline values: CDR1 KGHSH, CDR2 LQKENI. V gave up 3 bases and J gave up 1 base, with 9 bases separating them. The CDR3 region is CASSPAVGNTEAFF. CDR3 nucleotide sequence: TGTGCCAGCTCACCGGCGGTTGGGAACACTGAAGCTTTCTTT.

The genes are TRBV19 and TRBJ2-3; a possible D gene is TRBD1 (7 bases). Germline V gene data show CDR1 as LNHDA and CDR2 as SQIVND (reference sequence). The CDR3 contains 16 residues. V gave up 5 bases and J gave up 3 bases, with 18 bases separating them. The CDR3: CASSVRGALRTDTQYF. CDR3 in DNA: TGTGCCAGTAGTGTCAGGGGGGCCCTAAGGACAGATACGCAGTATTTT.

V and J are TRBV6-1 and TRBJ2-7; the match to TRBD1 covers 8 bases. The trim removed 3 bases at V and 0 bases at J, leaving 7 bases unmatched. Germline loops: CDR1 MNHNS, CDR2 SASEGT. CDR3 length equals 16 residues. The CDR3 region has the DNA TGTGCCAGCAGTGATAAGCGGACAGGGCGCTCCTACGAGCAGTACTTC. It yields the protein CASSDKRTGRSYEQYF.

This clone was seen a few times. The CDR3 is CASSRRTGRLNQPQHF. The CDR3 nucleotides read TGTGCCAGCAGCCGGAGGACAGGGCGGCTCAATCAGCCCCAGCATTTT. This rearrangement joins TRBV7-8 to TRBJ1-5; TRBD1 agrees at 8 bases. The V gene's germline CDR1 is SGHVS and CDR2 FQNEAQ. The CDR3 covers 16 residues. The V and J ends lost 5 bases and 3 bases, in that order; junction bases with no gene match: 9.

For the CDR3, the DNA is TGTGCCAGCAGCCCGGGACAGGGCAATGAAAAACTGTTTTTT. Encoded protein: CASSPGQGNEKLFF. This chain uses TRBV7-3 with TRBJ1-4; 9 bases are a match to TRBD1. Trimming took 5 bases from V and 5 from J; bases not matched to a gene: 3. Germline-derived CDR1 and CDR2 are SGHTA and FQGTGA. This CDR3 comprises 14 residues.

The rearrangement links TRBV6-5 to TRBJ2-1; D is ambiguous. The CDR3 covers 10 residues. V lost 11 bases to trimming and J lost 6 bases, with 8 bases between them. Germline CDR1 MNHEY, CDR2 SVGAGI. The CDR3 sequence: CALGRNEQFF. CDR3 coding DNA: TGTGCCTTGGGCCGCAATGAGCAGTTCTTC.

This chain links TRBV5-1 with TRBJ2-1; 7 bases are a match to TRBD1. Germline V gene lookup returns CDR1 SGHRS and CDR2 YFSETQ. This CDR3 is built from 20 residues. V was clipped by 3 bases and J by 0 bases; unmatched bases: 18. The DNA of the CDR3 is TGCGCCAGCAGCTCGCCCGAACAGGGAGCAGGGGGTAGCTCCTACAATGAGCAGTTCTTC. It codes for CASSSPEQGAGGSSYNEQFF.

This clone came up a few times. V is TRBV5-1 and J is TRBJ2-1; a possible D gene is TRBD2 (5 bases). This CDR3 has 14 amino acids. V was shortened by 3 bases and J by 6 bases, with 13 bases between the two germline ends. CDR1 and CDR2 from the germline V gene are SGHRS and YFSETQ. CDR3 bases: TGCGCCAGCAGCTGGGTGGACTCTGCCAATGAGCAGTTCTTC. Translated: CASSWVDSANEQFF.

This clone turned up a few times. This chain joins TRBV3-1 (or the pseudogene TRBV3-2) and TRBJ2-1; D may be TRBD1 (6 bases). V lost 4 bases, J lost 4 bases, and 17 bases lay in between. This CDR3 is 16 amino acids long. Germline V CDR1 and CDR2: LGHDT, YNNKEL (reference sequence). The CDR3 bases are TGTGCCAGCAGCCTACGCAGGGGATCGCAATACAATGAGCAGTTCTTC. Translation: CASSLRRGSQYNEQFF.

The chain uses TRBV2 and TRBJ1-1; D unresolved. CDR3 size: 11 residues. Per the germline V gene, CDR1 is SNHLY and CDR2 is FYNNEI. Trimming took 7 bases from V and 1 from J, leaving 4 bases between them. CDR3 sequence reads: CASTRNTEAFF. The CDR3 DNA reads TGTGCCAGCACTAGGAACACTGAAGCTTTCTTT.

CDR3 bases: TGTGCCAGCAGTGTGGGACAGGGGTACACCGGGGAGCTGTTTTTT. It translates to CASSVGQGYTGELFF. The chain uses TRBV2 and TRBJ2-2; TRBD1 agrees at 10 bases. V shed 4 bases, J shed 3 bases, and the junction held 2 bases outside the gene matches. Germline V lookup: CDR1 SNHLY, CDR2 FYNNEI. The CDR3 spans 15 residues.

The chain has TRBV7-3 and TRBJ2-1; D is perhaps TRBD1 (6 bases). Trimming stripped 4 bases from V and 4 bases from J, with 8 bases between. The CDR3 consists of 13 residues. Per the germline V gene, CDR1 is SGHTA and CDR2 is FQGTGA. The CDR3 reads CASSSDRYNEQFF. CDR3 bases: TGTGCCAGCAGCTCGGACAGATACAATGAGCAGTTCTTC.

The chain has TRBV7-9 and TRBJ1-1; TRBD1 aligns across 9 bases. The V gene end was trimmed by 5 bases and the J gene end by 4 bases; junction bases not matched to a gene: 17. Germline V gene data show CDR1 as SEHNR and CDR2 as FQNEAQ (reference sequence). This CDR3 comprises 18 residues. The CDR3 loop is CASSDPNYNPTGGTEAFF. CDR3 nucleotide sequence: TGTGCCAGCAGCGATCCAAATTACAATCCGACAGGGGGCACTGAAGCTTTCTTT.

The chain links TRBV19 to TRBJ1-1, with a tentative D call TRBD1 (5 bases). From germline, CDR1 is LNHDA and CDR2 SQIVND (reference sequence). This CDR3 region has 13 residues. V was pared by 3 bases and J by 7 bases, with 12 bases between. CDR3 in amino acids: CASSIGFGGEAFF. The CDR3 nucleotides are TGTGCCAGTAGTATTGGGTTCGGGGGTGAAGCTTTCTTT.

V gene TRBV9 combines with J gene TRBJ2-1; TRBD2 agrees at 10 bases. Trimming took 0 bases from V and 3 from J; bases not matched to a gene: 6. CDR1 is SGDLS, CDR2 YYNGEE, per germline. This CDR3 has 17 residues. The CDR3 region is CASSVARGTSVYNEQFF. The CDR3, as DNA: TGTGCCAGCAGCGTAGCTCGGGGGACTAGCGTCTACAATGAGCAGTTCTTC.